Listed here is a single T cell receptor beta chain. The data derive from a study of STAT5B mutations in CD4+ large granular lymphocyte leukemia. Sequencing was performed with immunoSEQ multiplex PCR; in TCRdb, only in-frame clones are kept and a portion is missing. The sample yields around 30,000 clones, more than 60% seen once. This CDR3 has 16 amino acids. V was trimmed by 2 bases and J by 5 bases, leaving 16 bases between them. Germline lookup yields CDR1 SGHVS and CDR2 FQNEAQ. The sequence came from a human donor in good health. The sequenced sample consisted of CD4+ T cells from blood buffy coats. This sequence joins TRBV7-8 and TRBJ1-5; possible D gene TRBD1, 6 bases. The CDR3, as DNA: TGTGCCAGCAGCTTAAGGAGGGGGGACTCCGATCAGCCCCAGCATTTT. Protein sequence: CASSLRRGDSDQPQHF.